The entry below describes one TCR beta chain. Its cognate antigen is unknown. Deletions cut 11 bases from V and 6 bases from J, with 19 bases between. This CDR3 has 14 residues. Germline lookup yields CDR1 SGHAT and CDR2 FQNNGV. This record belongs to a study of T-cell memory formation after mild COVID-19. On the study more broadly: TCR clusters were mostly donor specific. The study, taken as a whole, reports: CM and EM subsets held most contracting CD4+ clones; EMRA held CD8+ ones.

TCRdb passed the 5' RACE reads through MiXCR, listing each CDR3 protein once. The sample gives some 410,000 distinct CDR3 sequences, less than 25% of which show up once; about 12% is in the top ten. The specimen was PBMCs or a T cell subset sorted from them (not recorded which). This sequence joins TRBV11-2 and TRBJ2-2; D remains unclear. This clonotype originated in an adult woman who had mild COVID-19 (a few samples of this study predate the infection). Cell type and time point are not known. The chain's CDR3 is CAFIGPVVAGELFF. CDR3 DNA: TGTGCCTTTATCGGACCCGTCGTAGCCGGGGAGCTGTTTTTT.